Listed below are T cell receptor beta chains from one sample, sequenced in a study of T cells in tuberculosis. Produced via immunoSEQ multiplex PCR; TCRdb's table is partial and in-frame only. The data contain tens of thousands of clones, about nine tenths of them singletons. The sample taken for sequencing was CD1b-GMM tetramer-negative cells sorted from PBMCs. Receptor source: an adult woman with latent tuberculosis. Both conserved end residues are part of each CDR3. D genes are given only for firm matches. Some rows mark clone size as missing; the rest say once, few, many or name a class of expanded clone.

v_gene,abundance,d_gene,j_gene,CDR3nt,CDR3aa
TRBV11-2,-,-,TRBJ2-2,TGTGCCAGCAGCTTAGGGGGGGGCAGGACGAACACCGGGGAGCTGTTTTTT,CASSLGGGRTNTGELFF
TRBV7-3,once,-,TRBJ2-2,TGTGCCAGCAGCTTACAAGGGGGATTCAGGGCCGGGGAGCTGTTTTTT,CASSLQGGFRAGELFF
TRBV29-1,once,-,TRBJ1-2,TGCAGCGTCACTCCGGGGGGCCTTGGGGGCTACACCTTC,CSVTPGGLGGYTF
TRBV11-2,-,TRBD2,TRBJ2-3,TGTGCCAGCAGGGGGACTAGCGGGGGTACTAGCACAGATACGCAGTATTTT,CASRGTSGGTSTDTQYF
TRBV7-9,-,-,TRBJ1-6,TGTGCCAGCAGCTTAGACGGGGGGACCCTCCACTTT,CASSLDGGTLHF
TRBV5-4,-,TRBD1,TRBJ1-1,TGTGCCAGCAGCACAGGGGGCAGGGTTGAAGCTTTCTTT,CASSTGGRVEAFF
TRBV7-2,-,-,TRBJ1-1,TGTGCCAGTCAACGGCAGGGGATGAACACTGAAGCTTTCTTT,CASQRQGMNTEAFF
TRBV7-2,-,-,TRBJ1-5,TGTGCCAGCAGCTTAGCGGTCAGGGGAGATTCGACCCAGCATTTT,CASSLAVRGDSTQHF
TRBV5-1,-,TRBD2,TRBJ2-2,TGCGCCAGCACCCCCGGTGGCGGGAGGGCCGGGGAGCTGTTTTTT,CASTPGGGRAGELFF
TRBV4-2,once,-,TRBJ1-2,TGTGCCAGCAGCAAGGGGCCGGATGGCTACACCTTC,CASSKGPDGYTF
TRBV5-4,-,-,TRBJ2-5,TGTGCCAGCAGCTTGGATCCGGGAGAGACCCAGTACTTC,CASSLDPGETQYF
TRBV5-6,-,TRBD2,TRBJ2-1,TGTGCCAGCAGACTAGCGGGGGCCTCCTACAATGAGCAGTTCTTC,CASRLAGASYNEQFF
TRBV19,once,TRBD1,TRBJ1-1,TGTGCCAGTAGTCGTCACAGGGGGCATCAAGTGAACACTGAAGCTTTCTTT,CASSRHRGHQVNTEAFF
TRBV27,-,-,TRBJ2-2,TGTGCCAGCAGTCCACAAAGGGGCCCCCGAAACACCGGGGAGCTGTTTTTT,CASSPQRGPRNTGELFF
TRBV6-6,-,-,TRBJ1-5,TGTGCCAGCAGTAACCCACAGGGCCGGCATTTT,CASSNPQGRHF
TRBV29-1,-,TRBD1,TRBJ2-3,TGCAGCGCCTTGACACCTGGACAGGGGGCGGGAGATACGCAGTATTTT,CSALTPGQGAGDTQYF
TRBV6-6,-,-,TRBJ1-2,TGTGCCAGCAGCAGTTATCGGGGAGATGGCTACACCTTC,CASSSYRGDGYTF
TRBV27,-,TRBD1,TRBJ2-7,TGTGCCAGCAGCTCCGGACAGGGGTTGTACCTCTACGAGCAGTACTTC,CASSSGQGLYLYEQYF
TRBV27,-,-,TRBJ1-5,TGTGCCGCCGGAGGCCGGAACAGAGACAATCAGCCCCAGCATTTT,CAAGGRNRDNQPQHF
TRBV10-3,-,TRBD1,TRBJ2-1,TGTGCCATCAGTGAAAGGGACAGGGCTGCTGAGCAGTTCTTC,CAISERDRAAEQFF
TRBV5-4,-,TRBD1,TRBJ1-4,TGTGCCAGCAGGACAGGGCGGGATAATGAAAAACTGTTTTTT,CASRTGRDNEKLFF
TRBV6-4,-,-,TRBJ1-1,TGTGCCAGCAGTGACAGGGCGGGCACTGAAGCTTTCTTT,CASSDRAGTEAFF
TRBV18,-,-,TRBJ2-5,TGTGCCAGCTCACTTCCAGGGTTACGGGAGACCCAGTACTTC,CASSLPGLRETQYF
TRBV5-4,-,-,TRBJ2-7,TGTGCCAGCAGCCAAGATCTGGCGGTGGACGAGCAGTACTTC,CASSQDLAVDEQYF
TRBV4-3,-,TRBD2,TRBJ2-6,TGCGCCAGCAGCCAAGATCACCCGGCTAGCGGGGCTAGAGGGGCCAACGTCCTGACTTTC,CASSQDHPASGARGANVLTF
TRBV25-1,-,-,TRBJ1-2,TGTGCCAGCAGTGAATCCCAGGGCTACTATGGCTACACCTTC,CASSESQGYYGYTF
TRBV7-9,-,TRBD2,TRBJ2-5,TGTGCCAGCAGCCCCCGGGGGGAGCAAGAGACCCAGTACTTC,CASSPRGEQETQYF
TRBV19,-,TRBD1,TRBJ1-1,TGTGCCAGTAGTAAGGGGCTACCGGGACAGGGACGTGGGAACACTGAAGCTTTCTTT,CASSKGLPGQGRGNTEAFF
TRBV28,-,-,TRBJ2-1,TGTGCCAGCAGTCCTACCCGGACGGCGGGCTCCTACAATGAGCAGTTCTTC,CASSPTRTAGSYNEQFF
TRBV19,-,-,TRBJ1-1,TGTGCCAGTTACCGGGACATGGGCACTGAAGCTTTCTTT,CASYRDMGTEAFF